The next 18 T cell receptor beta chains were all read from a single sample in a study of T cells after yellow fever vaccination. TCRdb reprocessed the 5' RACE reads via MiXCR and lists one record per CDR3 protein. The profile shows some 200,000 distinct CDR3 sequences, 8% to 13% of them singletons. Sequenced material: CD8+ T cells sorted from PBMCs, taken 15 days after the yellow fever booster vaccination. The receptors were gathered from a man younger than 35 who received the YFV17D yellow fever vaccine.

The CDR3 loop reads CAISRGTNYYEQYV. DNA for the CDR3: TGTGCCATCTCCCGCGGGACAAATTACTACGAGCAGTACGTC. The V and J genes are TRBV6-1 and TRBJ2-7; D could derive from TRBD1 or TRBD2 (6 bases each). Germline-derived CDR1 and CDR2 are MNHNS and SASEGT. CDR3 size: 14 residues. Trimming cost V 10 bases and J 3 bases, with 19 bases left between them.

The V gene is TRBV7-2, the J gene TRBJ1-6; D gene unclear. V lost 5 bases, J lost 0 bases, and 14 bases lay in between. This CDR3 has 17 amino acids. CDR1 and CDR2 (germline): SGHTA, FQGNSA. In nucleotides, the CDR3 is TGTGCCAGCAGCCCCCGGGAACAGAGCTCCTATAATTCACCCCTCCACTTT. Protein sequence: CASSPREQSSYNSPLHF.

The V call is TRBV11-2, the J call TRBJ2-1; TRBD2 matches 13 bases. This CDR3 region has 20 residues. V gave up 4 bases and J gave up 3 bases; unmatched junction bases: 15. Germline assignment: CDR1 SGHAT and CDR2 FQNNGV. CDR3 sequence reads: CASSSPGTSGIRALYNEQFF. The DNA of the CDR3 is TGTGCCAGCAGCTCACCCGGGACTAGCGGGATCAGGGCACTCTACAATGAGCAGTTCTTC.

The sample holds many counts of this clonotype. The chain has TRBV7-8 and TRBJ2-1; 11 bases are a match to TRBD2. V was pared by 3 bases and J by 7 bases, with 5 bases of the junction left unmatched. The germline V gene has CDR1 SGHVS and CDR2 FQNEAQ. The CDR3 runs 15 residues. The CDR3 DNA is TGTGCCAGCAGCTTGACTAGCGGGGCTCAAAATGAGCAGTTCTTC. Amino acid sequence: CASSLTSGAQNEQFF. Drawing the rest from reference TRBV7-8 and TRBJ2-1, the complete variable domain is GAGVSQSPRYKVAKRGQDVALRCDPISGHVSLFWYQQALGQGPEFLTYFQNEAQLDKSGLPSDRFFAERPEGSVSTLKIQRTQQEDSAVYLCASSLTSGAQNEQFFGPGTRLTVL.

Here the CDR3 DNA reads TGTGCCAGCAGGCCCGGGGCCGGGTTAAATGAGCAGTTCTTC. It encodes CASRPGAGLNEQFF. The chain couples TRBV6-2 or TRBV6-3 to TRBJ2-1, with D perhaps assigned TRBD1 or TRBD2 (5 bases each). The CDR3 sequence is 14 residues long. With 6 bases removed from V and 7 bases from J, the gap between germline ends came to 16 bases. Germline loops: CDR1 MNHEY, CDR2 SVGEGT.

The rearrangement joins TRBV7-8 to TRBJ2-7; tentatively, D is TRBD1 or TRBD2 (5 bases each). In germline, CDR1 is SGHVS, CDR2 FQNEAQ. The length of the CDR3 is 14 residues. Between the trimmed V and J ends, which lost 5 bases and 2 bases, there was a span of 13 bases. CDR3 DNA sequence: TGTGCCAGCAGCCTGTCGGTGGGGGCCTACGAGCAGTACGTC. This encodes CASSLSVGAYEQYV.

V and J are TRBV2 and TRBJ2-2; no reliable D call. V was clipped by 5 bases and J by 6 bases, with 13 bases between them. This CDR3 has 14 residues. The germline CDR1 and CDR2 sequences are SNHLY and FYNNEI. In DNA form, the CDR3 reads TGTGCCAGCAGTTCTGAGACATTCGCCGGGGAGCTGTTTTTT. It translates to CASSSETFAGELFF.

This clonotype has ten or more counts. CDR3 amino acids: CASSDGTDLYEQYV. As DNA, the CDR3 is TGTGCCAGCAGCGATGGGACGGACCTCTACGAGCAGTACGTC. The chain carries TRBV5-6 and TRBJ2-7; tentatively, D is TRBD1 or TRBD2 (5 bases each). CDR1 is SGHDT, CDR2 YYEEEE, per germline. The CDR3 is made up of 14 amino acids. V lost 4 bases, J lost 3 bases, and 14 bases lay in between.

This clonotype was detected ten times or more. The chain couples TRBV29-1 to TRBJ2-4; D is perhaps TRBD1 or TRBD2 (5 bases each). The germline V gene has CDR1 SQVTM and CDR2 ANQGSEA. The CDR3 is 15 residues long. V lost 3 bases and J lost 1, with 13 bases in between. This chain's CDR3 is CSVEFWDAAKNIQYF. CDR3 coding DNA: TGCAGCGTTGAGTTTTGGGACGCGGCCAAAAACATTCAGTACTTC.

The chain links TRBV5-4 to TRBJ2-2; D is unclear. Germline V gives CDR1 SGHNT, CDR2 YYREEE (reference sequence). The CDR3 extends over 15 amino acids. V shed 1 base and J shed 2 bases, with 9 bases lying between them. The chain's CDR3 is CASSLLSRNTGELFF. The CDR3 nucleotides read TGTGCCAGCAGCTTGCTGAGTAGAAACACCGGGGAGCTGTTTTTT.

This clonotype was observed a few times. The chain has TRBV15 and TRBJ2-7; TRBD1 aligns across 7 bases. The CDR3 runs 15 residues. The V segment lost 3 bases and the J segment 1 base; nucleotides outside the gene matches: 6. Germline V gives CDR1 LNHNV, CDR2 YYDKDF (reference sequence). Here the CDR3 reads CATSSSRGLSYEQYV. CDR3 sequence (DNA): TGTGCCACCAGCAGCTCGAGGGGGCTTTCCTACGAGCAGTACGTC.

The V call is TRBV5-4, the J call TRBJ2-2, with TRBD1 matching over 9 bases. The ends lost 6 bases at V and 6 bases at J; junction bases unmatched: 6. Germline V CDR1 and CDR2: SGHNT, YYREEE (reference sequence). The CDR3 contains 14 residues. The CDR3 DNA reads as TGTGCCAGCACCGAGGGACAGGGAGCCGGGGAGCTGTTTTTT. This codes for CASTEGQGAGELFF. The whole variable domain, filled in from reference TRBV5-4 and TRBJ2-2, reads ETGVTQSPTHLIKTRGQQVTLRCSSQSGHNTVSWYQQALGQGPQFIFQYYREEENGRGNFPPRFSGLQFPNYSSELNVNALELDDSALYLCASTEGQGAGELFFGEGSRLTVL.

The chain couples TRBV5-1 to TRBJ2-5; 7 positions match TRBD2. V lost 2 bases and J lost 5; bases outside the gene matches: 12. The CDR3 extends over 16 amino acids. Germline V gene lookup returns CDR1 SGHRS and CDR2 YFSETQ. CDR3 protein: CASSLVGLGVVETQYF. CDR3 nucleotide sequence: TGCGCCAGCAGCTTAGTTGGACTAGGGGTCGTGGAGACCCAGTACTTC.

A few counts support this clonotype. This sequence joins TRBV4-1 and TRBJ1-5; D might be TRBD1 (6 bases). The germline V gene encodes CDR1 MGHRA and CDR2 YSYEKL. Trimming stripped 0 bases from V and 4 bases from J, with 16 bases between. The CDR3 runs to 17 residues. CDR3 bases: TGCGCCAGCAGCCAAGATCACCCTAACCAGGGGAATCAGCCCCAGCATTTT. Its translation: CASSQDHPNQGNQPQHF.

V and J are TRBV29-1 and TRBJ1-1; D is unresolved. V dropped 3 bases and J dropped 6 bases, with 14 bases sitting between them. The CDR3 runs 13 residues. Germline V gives CDR1 SQVTM, CDR2 ANQGSEA. CDR3 region: CSVDGQVPAEAFF. As DNA, the CDR3 is TGCAGCGTTGATGGCCAGGTACCGGCTGAAGCTTTCTTT. The whole variable domain, filled in from reference TRBV29-1 and TRBJ1-1, reads SAVISQKPSRDICQRGTSLTIQCQVDSQVTMMFWYRQQPGQSLTLIATANQGSEATYESGFVIDKFPISRPNLTFSTLTVSNMSPEDSSIYLCSVDGQVPAEAFFGQGTRLTVV.

This chain joins TRBV6-2 or TRBV6-3 and TRBJ2-7; D is unclear. Germline V gives CDR1 MNHEY, CDR2 SVGEGT. The CDR3 runs 13 residues. V shed 5 bases and J shed 3 bases, with 11 bases lying between them. Here the CDR3 reads CASSPRGDYEQYV. DNA for the CDR3: TGTGCCAGCAGTCCCCGTGGAGACTACGAGCAGTACGTC.

The rearrangement links TRBV7-9 to TRBJ2-5; D is possibly TRBD2 (7 bases). The CDR3 is made up of 16 amino acids. The V end lost 5 bases, the J end lost 5 bases, and 21 bases lay between the germline ends. CDR1 and CDR2 from the germline V gene are SEHNR and FQNEAQ (reference sequence). CDR3 DNA: TGTGCCAGCAGCATTACGGCCTTACAGGGAGGGGAGACCCAGTACTTC. Encoded protein: CASSITALQGGETQYF.

This clonotype showed up many times. This chain connects TRBV5-1 to TRBJ1-6; 7 nucleotides agree with TRBD1. CDR1 and CDR2 from the germline V gene are SGHRS and YFSETQ. Trimming removed 4 bases from V and 5 bases from J; junction bases left unmatched: 6. CDR3 length equals 15 residues. Written as DNA, the CDR3 is TGCGCCAGCAGCGGACAAGGGGGCCATAATTCACCCCTCCACTTT. Translating gives CASSGQGGHNSPLHF.